A single sample gave rise to the 25 T cell receptor beta chains below, sequenced in a study of blood T cell repertoires in COVID-19. Method: immunoSEQ multiplex PCR; TCRdb's copy keeps in-frame clones and lacks some. There are tens of thousands of clones in the sample; roughly nine tenths occur only once, and around a quarter lies in the top ten. Sequencing input: peripheral blood. The receptors stem from a woman over 75 with acute or convalescent COVID-19.

This chain uses TRBV5-1 with TRBJ1-2; TRBD1 matches at 9 bases. The CDR3 loop spans 15 amino acids. With V trimmed by 1 base and J by 4 bases, 5 bases remained unmatched. The germline CDR1 and CDR2 sequences are SGHRS and YFSETQ. In DNA, the CDR3 is TGCGCCAGCAGCTTGACGACAGGGGGTAGCTATGGCTACACCTTC. This codes for CASSLTTGGSYGYTF.

This clone showed up just once. The chain joins TRBV30 to TRBJ1-2, with TRBD1 as a possible D gene (6 bases). This CDR3 has 12 amino acids. The germline V gene encodes CDR1 GTSNPN and CDR2 SVGIG (reference sequence). V shed 2 bases and J shed 5 bases, with 9 bases lying between them. This chain's CDR3 is CAWSMGTYGYTF. The DNA of the CDR3 is TGTGCCTGGAGTATGGGGACATATGGCTACACCTTC.

The chain uses TRBV5-5 and TRBJ1-1, with TRBD1 identical over 8 bases. CDR3 length: 16 amino acids. The germline V gene has CDR1 SGHKS and CDR2 YYEKEE (reference sequence). The J segment lost 4 bases and the V segment lost 4 bases, leaving 12 bases of the junction unmatched. CDR3 protein: CASSRDRFDRGTEAFF. CDR3 coding DNA: TGTGCCAGCAGCCGGGACCGATTCGACAGGGGCACTGAAGCTTTCTTT.

J is TRBJ1-5 and V is TRBV5-1; 8 bases are a match to TRBD1. CDR1 and CDR2 from the germline V gene are SGHRS and YFSETQ. Germline trimming cut 3 bases from V and 2 bases from J; bases unmatched to any gene: 1. The CDR3 is 14 amino acids. The CDR3 spells CASSSTGGNQPQHF. The CDR3 region has the DNA TGCGCCAGCAGCTCGACAGGGGGCAATCAGCCCCAGCATTTT.

The rearrangement links TRBV4-2 to TRBJ2-1; 8 positions agree with TRBD1. Germline V gene data show CDR1 as LGHNA and CDR2 as YNFKEQ. Trimming at V came to 0 bases and at J to 9 bases, leaving 4 bases not matched to a gene. The CDR3 covers 14 residues. Here the CDR3 reads CASSQDRGRVEQFF. The CDR3 region has the DNA TGTGCCAGCAGCCAAGACAGGGGGCGGGTTGAGCAGTTCTTC.

This chain uses TRBV6-1 with TRBJ2-1; D unresolved. Deletions cut 2 bases from V and 7 bases from J, with 27 bases between. This CDR3 comprises 19 residues. Germline CDR1 reads MNHNS; CDR2 reads SASEGT. CDR3 protein: CASSERGFFSPRRGNEQFF. The CDR3, as DNA: TGTGCCAGCAGTGAAAGAGGATTCTTTAGCCCCCGGCGTGGGAATGAGCAGTTCTTC.

V and J are TRBV3-1 (or the pseudogene TRBV3-2) and TRBJ1-2, with a possible D match to TRBD1 (5 bases). V dropped 0 bases and J dropped 4 bases, with 9 bases sitting between them. The CDR3 has 14 residues. The V gene's germline CDR1 is LGHDT and CDR2 YNNKEL (reference sequence). Here the CDR3 reads CASSQDQGFYGYTF. The CDR3 DNA sequence: TGTGCCAGCAGCCAAGACCAGGGTTTCTATGGCTACACCTTC.

This clone was detected only once. The chain is built from TRBV28 and TRBJ1-3; the match to TRBD1 covers 10 bases. The CDR3 loop spans 19 amino acids. The junction had 17 bases not matched to a gene; V was cut back by 6 bases and J by 3 bases. The germline CDR1 and CDR2 sequences are MDHEN and SYDVKM. The CDR3: CASSSSVPGQGFNGNTIYF. In DNA, the CDR3 is TGTGCCAGCAGCTCATCAGTCCCGGGACAGGGGTTCAATGGAAACACCATATATTTT.

J is TRBJ2-1 and V is TRBV18, with 12 bases matching TRBD2. This CDR3 has 14 amino acids. J lost 10 bases, V lost 2 bases, and 3 bases had no gene match. Germline V gene lookup returns CDR1 KGHSH and CDR2 LQKENI. For the CDR3, the DNA is TGTGCCAGCTCACCAGGGCTAGCGGGGGGGGAGCAGTTCTTC. This encodes CASSPGLAGGEQFF. The entire variable domain, with the rest obtained from reference TRBV18 and TRBJ2-1, is as follows: NAGVMQNPRHLVRRRGQEARLRCSPMKGHSHVYWYRQLPEEGLKFMVYLQKENIIDESGMPKERFSAEFPKEGPSILRIQQVVRGDSAAYFCASSPGLAGGEQFFGPGTRLTVL.

The chain uses TRBV7-9 and TRBJ1-5, with D uncertain. The CDR3 covers 13 residues. V was pared by 5 bases and J by 7 bases, with 12 bases between. From germline, CDR1 is SEHNR and CDR2 FQNEAQ (reference sequence). CDR3 in DNA: TGTGCCAGCAGCGCAAACGAGGGACAGCCCCAGCATTTT. Its translation is CASSANEGQPQHF.

V and J are TRBV11-3 and TRBJ2-2; weak D call: TRBD1 (6 bases). V lost 3 bases and J 4 bases, leaving 15 bases between the germline ends. Germline CDR1 reads SGHNT; CDR2 reads YENEEA. This CDR3 contains 16 residues. The CDR3 loop reads CASSLGAAGFTGELFF. In DNA form, the CDR3 reads TGTGCCAGCAGCTTGGGGGCGGCCGGATTCACCGGGGAGCTGTTTTTT.

CDR3 protein: CASSLEPGGAGGYTF. CDR3 coding DNA: TGCGCCAGCAGCTTGGAGCCCGGCGGAGCTGGGGGCTACACCTTC. This chain connects TRBV5-1 to TRBJ1-2, with unresolved D. Trimming removed 0 bases at V and 8 bases at J, with 17 bases between. Per germline, CDR1 SGHRS and CDR2 YFSETQ. This CDR3 comprises 15 residues.

V usage is TRBV6-1 and J usage is TRBJ2-3; D perhaps matches TRBD2 (5 bases). This CDR3 comprises 15 residues. Per germline, CDR1 MNHNS and CDR2 SASEGT. The V end lost 2 bases, the J end lost 1 base, and 10 bases lay between the germline ends. The CDR3 reads CASSELDGGTDTQYF. The DNA for the CDR3 is TGTGCCAGCAGTGAACTAGACGGGGGCACAGATACGCAGTATTTT.

V and J are TRBV19 and TRBJ2-5; D perhaps matches TRBD1 (6 bases). Trimming left V 3 bases short and J 5 bases short, with 10 bases between. Germline lookup yields CDR1 LNHDA and CDR2 SQIVND (reference sequence). This CDR3 is built from 13 residues. Here the CDR3 reads CASSITGLETQYF. The DNA for the CDR3 is TGTGCCAGTAGTATTACAGGGCTGGAGACCCAGTACTTC.

The rearrangement uses TRBV4-1 and TRBJ2-2, with D uncertain. There are 14 residues in the CDR3. Germline V gives CDR1 MGHRA, CDR2 YSYEKL. Trimming left V 8 bases short and J 1 base short, with 11 bases between. CDR3 bases: TGCGCCAGCCGTCCCAGACAGAACACCGGGGAGCTGTTTTTT. Its protein is CASRPRQNTGELFF.

CDR3 amino acids: CASSSGFGQGRTEAFF. CDR3 nucleotide sequence: TGTGCCAGCAGCTCCGGGTTTGGGCAGGGAAGGACTGAAGCTTTCTTT. This rearrangement joins TRBV11-2 to TRBJ1-1; D perhaps matches TRBD1 (5 bases). Per germline, CDR1 SGHAT and CDR2 FQNNGV. Trimming pared 4 bases from V and 5 bases from J, leaving 20 bases between. There are 16 residues in the CDR3.

V and J are TRBV19 and TRBJ1-1; D unclear. The germline V and J ends were trimmed by 5 bases and 3 bases, with 16 bases remaining between them. The CDR3 spans 15 residues. Germline CDR1 reads LNHDA; CDR2 reads SQIVND (reference sequence). CDR3 DNA sequence: TGTGCCAGTAGTTCCGAGAGTCGGGGAGACACTGAAGCTTTCTTT. Translating it yields CASSSESRGDTEAFF.

The J gene is TRBJ1-5, the V gene TRBV23-1; D is perhaps TRBD1 (6 bases). TRBV23-1 is assigned to the ORF class and has an uncertain function. V lost 4 bases and J 3 bases, leaving 19 bases between the germline ends. The CDR3 length is 17 residues. For the CDR3, the DNA is TGCGCCAGCAGTCGCATCGATTTACGACAGGTCAATCAGCCCCAGCATTTT. Translated: CASSRIDLRQVNQPQHF.

The V call is TRBV5-4, the J call TRBJ2-1, with TRBD1 identical over 11 bases. Germline V gives CDR1 SGHNT, CDR2 YYREEE (reference sequence). The CDR3 has 15 amino acids. The junction had 3 bases not matched to a gene; V was cut back by 4 bases and J by 3 bases. CDR3 DNA sequence: TGTGCCAGCAGCGCCGGGACAGGGGGCTACAATGAGCAGTTCTTC. Amino acid sequence: CASSAGTGGYNEQFF. The complete variable domain, with remaining parts taken from reference TRBV5-4 and TRBJ2-1, reads ETGVTQSPTHLIKTRGQQVTLRCSSQSGHNTVSWYQQALGQGPQFIFQYYREEENGRGNFPPRFSGLQFPNYSSELNVNALELDDSALYLCASSAGTGGYNEQFFGPGTRLTVL.

The gene calls are TRBV18 and TRBJ2-7; D is uncertain. The CDR3 extends over 12 amino acids. V dropped 3 bases and J dropped 5 bases, with 8 bases sitting between them. Germline V gives CDR1 KGHSH, CDR2 LQKENI. The DNA for the CDR3 is TGTGCCAGCTCACCCGGGTTCAACGAGCAGTACTTC. This translates into CASSPGFNEQYF.

The chain is built from TRBV19 and TRBJ1-5; 8 bases fit TRBD1. Germline values: CDR1 LNHDA, CDR2 SQIVND (reference sequence). The CDR3 totals 13 residues. V dropped 6 bases and J dropped 6; count of bases not matched to a gene: 4. CDR3 loop: CASSAQGGQPQHF. The CDR3 bases are TGTGCCAGTAGCGCACAGGGGGGTCAGCCCCAGCATTTT.

V gene TRBV19 combines with J gene TRBJ1-2, with TRBD1 matching 7 bases. In germline, CDR1 is LNHDA, CDR2 SQIVND (reference sequence). CDR3 length: 13 residues. V gave up 5 bases and J gave up 5 bases; unmatched junction bases: 5. As DNA, the CDR3 is TGTGCCAGTAGTGTGACAGGGTTTTATGGCTACACCTTC. It is translated as CASSVTGFYGYTF.

This sequence joins TRBV7-9 and TRBJ2-7; 7 positions match TRBD2. The CDR3 has 17 amino acids. Unmatched junction bases numbered 13, after V lost 5 bases and J lost 0 bases. The germline V gene has CDR1 SEHNR and CDR2 FQNEAQ (reference sequence). DNA of the CDR3: TGTGCCAGCAGCCCCGGGGCGGGGCGGGGGACCTCCTACGAGCAGTACTTC. Protein product: CASSPGAGRGTSYEQYF.

This clone turned up a few times. This CDR3 is CAISGGDEQFF. The CDR3 nucleotides are TGTGCCATCAGTGGGGGAGATGAGCAGTTCTTC. The rearrangement links TRBV10-3 to TRBJ2-1; D possibly corresponds to TRBD2 (5 bases). The germline V gene has CDR1 ENHRY and CDR2 SYGVKD. The CDR3 contains 11 residues. V gave up 4 bases and J gave up 8 bases, with 6 bases separating them.

This sequence joins TRBV30 and TRBJ2-5; the match to TRBD2 covers 11 bases. Germline V gene lookup returns CDR1 GTSNPN and CDR2 SVGIG (reference sequence). J gave up 2 bases and V 4 bases, and 9 bases lay outside the gene matches. The length of the CDR3 is 16 residues. The CDR3, as DNA: TGTGCCTGGACAGTACCCGGGACTAGCGGACAAGAGACCCAGTACTTC. This sequence encodes CAWTVPGTSGQETQYF.